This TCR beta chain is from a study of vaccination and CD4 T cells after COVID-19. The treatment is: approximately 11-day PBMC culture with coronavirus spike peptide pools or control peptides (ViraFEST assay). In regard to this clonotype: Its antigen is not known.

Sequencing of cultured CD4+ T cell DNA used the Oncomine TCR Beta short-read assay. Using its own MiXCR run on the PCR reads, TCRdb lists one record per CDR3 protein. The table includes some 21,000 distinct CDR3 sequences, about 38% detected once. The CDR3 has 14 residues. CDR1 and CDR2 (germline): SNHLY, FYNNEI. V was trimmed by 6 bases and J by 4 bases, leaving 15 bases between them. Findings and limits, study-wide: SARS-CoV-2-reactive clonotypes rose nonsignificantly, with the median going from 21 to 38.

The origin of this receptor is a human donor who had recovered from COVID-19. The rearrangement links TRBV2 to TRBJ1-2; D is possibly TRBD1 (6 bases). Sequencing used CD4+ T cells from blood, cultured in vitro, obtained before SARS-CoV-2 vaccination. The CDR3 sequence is CASRQQGPRYGYTF. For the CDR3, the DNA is TGTGCCAGCAGACAACAGGGCCCGCGCTATGGCTACACCTTC.